This TCR beta chain was profiled in a study of cytomegalovirus exposure and HLA in healthy donors listed by TCRdb under 2017. Looking at the study overall: An earlier analysis of about 560 of the donors reported around 280 Gb of sequence data and about 120 million unique TCR beta sequences obtained from 150 million to 200 million T cells. About 300 gigabases of sequencing data and 70 million to 85 million unique TCR sequences were included in an early release covering about 700 HLA-typed donors. Among the roughly 380 genotyped donors, around 81% belonged to the genetic ancestry cluster associated with self-reported Caucasian donors. The aim of the study was to test whether cataloging public T cell receptors could identify signatures of past pathogen exposure. The study profiled the T cell repertoires of about 640 subjects by immunosequencing and related them to cytomegalovirus serostatus. In addition to the first cohort of approximately 670 subjects, a separate validation cohort of 120 different subjects was used. High-throughput TCR immunosequencing, statistical association of individual TCRs with disease status, and machine learning were combined to predict cytomegalovirus infection status. To study patterns of TCR occurrence, a later analysis re-analyzed previously published TCR beta repertoires from hundreds of donors and added high-resolution HLA genotyping. Rather than using new phenotypic data, the later analysis identified candidate immune exposures from TCR beta sequences and from how often those sequences occurred across donors. An earlier analysis of 500 to 650 of the donors applied high-throughput TCR beta sequencing to assess whether each TCR beta V gene segment acted as functional or pseudogenic. Donor age, sex, ethnicity and CMV serostatus were compiled together with the repertoire data. A later genetic analysis used genome-wide SNP genotypes for about 60% of the 666 donors, treating that subset as a discovery cohort. All discovery cohort repertoires had been generated on a single sequencing platform. HLA typing included class I and class II loci at four-digit resolution. Typing coverage varied by locus: roughly 629-640 donors for A, B, C, DRB1 and DQB1; roughly 520 for DQA1; more than 600 for DPA1; approximately 470 for DPB1. Roughly 5 DR-DQ haplotypes were handled as single units for association and clustering because linkage in the cohort was strong. Across some 400 genotyped donors of the cohort, an average of 235,054 unique TCR beta nucleotide sequences per donor were sequenced, and roughly 18% of those sequences were non-productive.

CDR1 and CDR2, looked up from the germline V gene, are SGHTA and FQGTGA. Trimming takes 3 bases from V and 0 bases from J, and the germline ends sit 9 bases apart. The CDR3 contains 16 residues, cysteine and phenylalanine counted. The entry retains the CDR3 DNA only, 48 bases that are in frame from base 1. Library preparation employed the immunoSEQ multiplex PCR assay. For the multiplex PCR, a mixture combining 60 forward primers for TCR Vbeta segments and 13 reverse primers for TCR Jbeta segments was used. Amplification of the CDR3 region of rearranged TCR beta genes was performed with a multiplex PCR assay on genomic DNA. On the Illumina HiSeq System, the amplified TCR beta libraries were sequenced as 87-base-pair reads. In the authors' own workflow: Across the roughly 670 repertoires, a later analysis counted tens of millions of unique TCR beta chains, 9.5 million to 12 million of which were shared by at least two donors. A nearest-neighbor algorithm error-corrected the raw reads and collapsed the reads into unique sequences, merging closely related sequences to remove PCR and sequencing errors. Alignment of CDR3 sequences to IMGT reference sequences was used to assign V, D and J gene segments. For a sequence to be retained, a match of at least six nucleotides to both a V gene segment and a J gene segment was required. Rearrangements were classified as productive when the CDR3 lacked stop codons and remained in frame with V and J, and all other rearrangements were classified as non-productive. CDR3 was defined by IMGT convention, running from the second conserved V-encoded cysteine to the conserved J-encoded phenylalanine. Sequences without an unambiguous match to a single V gene segment were excluded from the earlier analysis of almost 600 of the donors. In an earlier analysis of around 600 of the donors, V segments were called functional above 56.7% productive rearrangements and were called segregating when the between-donor standard deviation exceeded 5%. A statistical classification framework was built for diagnosing cytomegalovirus status from the catalog of TCR beta chain sequences. V and J gene assignment, in a later analysis, came from comparing TCR nucleotide sequences with IMGT/GENE-DB human TR gene sequences. The TCRdist pipeline was used in a later analysis to assign CDR3 sequences and most-parsimonious VDJ recombination scenarios. In a later analysis, each TCR beta chain was defined by its CDR3 amino acid sequence together with its V-gene family, and reads lacking a unique V-gene family were excluded. To address suspected cross-contamination and a sequencing artifact, a later analysis removed around 600 highly shared, low-generation-probability nucleotide sequences. In a later analysis, a clonal expansion index for each public chain was calculated from normalized within-repertoire ranks of inferred template counts. Generation probabilities in a later analysis came from a VDJ recombination model fitted to out-of-frame rearrangements, and those results were checked against IGoR. In a later analysis, TCR-TCR, TCR-HLA and TCR-CMV co-occurrence was scored with hypergeometric tests, and a repertoire-size bias correction was applied to TCR pairs. To estimate false discovery rates, a later analysis permuted the HLA or CMV assignments 20 times. In a later analysis, co-occurring TCRs were grouped with DBSCAN, and TCRdist sequence similarity was added when clustering was performed within HLA-allele-positive subsets. Repertoires with fewer than 30,000 or more than 120,000 public chains, plus five repertoires with anomalous nucleotide sharing, were excluded from co-occurrence clustering. TCRdb retrieved this table from immuneACCESS and kept in-frame rearrangements only. Not all clones are present; in checked studies, unresolved V genes account for under half, and no reason is known for the remainder. That table is the source of V, J and clone size, and D and trimming were worked out from the DNA. Here the sample has around 150,000 clones; approximately 83% occur a single time. 2.5% to 4% of the sample goes to the ten largest clones.

Study-wide findings and limitations: A later analysis found that HLA-associated TCR beta chains were more clonally expanded and had lower generation probabilities than equally common non-associated chains. The 87-base-pair reads could not distinguish some IMGT-functional V segments, including TRBV6-2 and TRBV6-3, so those segments were excluded. The presence/absence analyses assumed that sequencing depth was roughly uniform across donors, and that assumption may not be true. CMV serostatus was the only immune exposure information available for the cohort. Cytomegalovirus status was reported to be diagnosed by the classifier with high specificity and sensitivity in both the original and validation cohorts. Most TCR sequences were seen in very few donors, while some public TCRs were found in many individuals. According to a later analysis, most CMV-associated TCR beta chains appeared to be HLA-restricted, and the HLA associations seemed to be driven largely by CMV exposure. Linkage disequilibrium might explain the correlated functional status among segregating V segments, but an unknown experimental factor could not be ruled out. When HLA alleles, especially DR and DQ, strongly co-occurred, TCR associations were difficult to assign to individual alleles. The study gave a list of around 170 TCR beta chains associated with cytomegalovirus. A later genetic analysis associated a missense DCLRE1C variant with V-gene and J-gene trimming of TCR beta chains, and an independent cohort replicated the association. According to a later analysis, TCR association rates differed among HLA loci, with DRB1 alleles showing the most associated TCRs and HLA-C alleles showing the fewest. In vitro tests confirmed that a few of the cytomegalovirus-associated TCR beta chains recognize cytomegalovirus antigens. Several of the top co-occurrence clusters appeared to be linked to parvovirus B19, influenza, CMV and Epstein-Barr virus, according to a later analysis. Specific HLA alleles were associated with 15,000 to 20,000 TCR beta sequences at a false discovery rate of 0.05 in a later analysis. Because counts were too low, about 15 rarely observed V segments, including chromosome 9 orphons, were left out of the earlier analysis of a few hundred of the donors. In an earlier analysis of a few hundred of the donors, most TCR beta V segments were observed in productive rearrangements about 87% or about 30% of the time, broadly matching IMGT annotations. In a later genetic analysis, fewer N-insertions in productive TCRs were reported among donors in an Asian-associated ancestry cluster than the roughly 670-donor mean. The authors suggested that the approach could potentially be extended to other disease states and immunological phenotypes. Because some donors lacked HLA typing at each locus, the association tests relied only on the typed subset. A further reported finding was that TCR beta sequences accurately predicted the HLA-A and HLA-B alleles for most subjects in the first cohort. Only TCR beta chains were sequenced in this cohort, and the absence of alpha or paired-chain data limited detectable features. A group of highly shared sequence variants was considered likely to be a technical artifact of the sequencing pipeline.

In total, roughly 670 healthy bone marrow donors made up the cohort. At the time of sampling, every cohort member was nominally healthy, though immune exposures that went unrecorded were likely present. The donor tested CMV seronegative, placing the donor among the 352 seronegative members of the cohort. Every donor gave a peripheral blood sample, and the peripheral blood mononuclear cells from that sample were used for TCR beta sequencing. Genomic DNA extraction from the blood cell samples was performed with the Qiagen DNeasy Blood Extraction Kit. The sample holds a few counts of this clone. Its binding antigen is unknown. Base qualities are not at hand, and no much larger clone is one base apart.

The receptor chain draws on TRBV7-3 and TRBJ2-6; no D gene call is confident. The sequenced sample consisted of PBMCs. The receptor comes from a man between 35 and 55 years old in good health and CMV-seronegative. The CDR3 reads CASSFGSNSGANVLTF. The DNA sequence is TGTGCCAGCAGCTTCGGTTCGAACTCTGGGGCCAACGTCCTGACTTTC.